The 7 T cell receptor beta chains given below trace back to one sample, sequenced in a study of blood T cell repertoires in COVID-19. Here immunoSEQ multiplex PCR was the method, and the copy in TCRdb shows in-frame clones only, minus some. The table includes 150,000 to 200,000 clones, approximately 84% detected once. The material sequenced was peripheral blood. All receptors come from a woman older than 75 with acute or convalescent COVID-19.

The chain's CDR3 is CASRFDRGGLDEQFF. CDR3 DNA sequence: TGTGCCAGCAGGTTCGACAGGGGGGGATTGGATGAGCAGTTCTTC. The chain couples TRBV6-5 to TRBJ2-1, with TRBD1 matching 9 bases. This CDR3 has 15 residues. Germline V lookup: CDR1 MNHEY, CDR2 SVGAGI. The ends lost 6 bases at V and 8 bases at J; junction bases unmatched: 11.

This clone was detected once. The CDR3 DNA reads as TGCGCCAGCAGCCTATTGACAGGGCAAAACATTCAGTACTTC. Protein product: CASSLLTGQNIQYF. This chain connects TRBV5-1 to TRBJ2-4; 7 bases match TRBD1. V dropped 4 bases and J dropped 5; count of bases not matched to a gene: 6. CDR1 SGHRS and CDR2 YFSETQ come from the germline V gene. This CDR3 is built from 14 residues.

This clone was seen only once. This chain uses TRBV4-3 with TRBJ2-5; D is undetermined. The CDR3 consists of 16 residues. Looked up from germline, CDR1 is LGHNA and CDR2 is YSLEER. The germline V and J ends were trimmed by 1 base and 4 bases, with 16 bases remaining between them. The CDR3 loop is CASSQVKNSLSETQYF. The DNA of the CDR3 is TGCGCCAGCAGCCAAGTTAAGAATAGCCTCTCAGAGACCCAGTACTTC.

This chain connects TRBV7-2 to TRBJ2-3, with TRBD2 matching over 14 bases. The CDR3 contains 16 residues. Unmatched junction bases numbered 5, after V lost 6 bases and J lost 3 bases. Germline CDR1 is SGHTA and CDR2 is FQGNSA. The CDR3 DNA reads TGTGCCAGCAGTTCCGGACTAGCGGGAGGTACAGATACGCAGTATTTT. Its protein is CASSSGLAGGTDTQYF.

This chain joins TRBV30 and TRBJ2-6; no firm D call. Per the germline V gene, CDR1 is GTSNPN and CDR2 is SVGIG (reference sequence). V lost 2 bases and J 0 bases, leaving 8 bases between the germline ends. This CDR3 is 15 amino acids long. In DNA form, the CDR3 reads TGTGCCTGGAGTCCCCCCCGCTCTGGGGCCAACGTCCTGACTTTC. It yields the protein CAWSPPRSGANVLTF.

The CDR3 loop is CASSIGTGNTGELFF. CDR3 DNA: TGTGCCAGCAGCATCGGGACAGGCAACACCGGGGAGCTGTTTTTT. The rearrangement joins TRBV7-6 to TRBJ2-2; 8 bases map to TRBD1. CDR1 SGHVS and CDR2 FNYEAQ come from the germline V gene. The CDR3 is made up of 15 amino acids. J lost 2 bases, V lost 5 bases, and 4 bases had no gene match.

The chain combines TRBV7-9 with TRBJ2-7; the D gene is possibly TRBD1 (6 bases). The V gene lost 5 bases and the J gene lost 2 bases, with 16 bases spanning the gap. From germline, CDR1 is SEHNR and CDR2 FQNEAQ (reference sequence). This CDR3 comprises 15 residues. The CDR3 is CASSHTGIRTYEQYF. DNA of the CDR3: TGTGCCAGCAGCCATACAGGGATACGAACCTACGAGCAGTACTTC.